Following are 9 T cell receptor beta chains from one sample sequenced in a study of T cell repertoires in cytomegalovirus infection. For these TCRs, the target antigens are not known. From the reads, TCRdb called clonotypes with MiXCR, one entry per CDR3 protein. The data hold a few hundred thousand distinct CDR3 sequences, with 22% observed a single time. The source was cultured PBMCs, collected from culture after CMV antigen stimulation. The receptors derive from a human donor in good health (CMV status not recorded). Some clones in this sample may be carry-over from other donors' samples.

V and J are TRBV4-1 and TRBJ2-1; D may be TRBD2 (5 bases). Germline lookup yields CDR1 MGHRA and CDR2 YSYEKL. The CDR3 spans 13 residues. V was clipped by 1 base and J by 10 bases, with 11 bases between them. The CDR3 reads CASSQVGRYEQFF. CDR3 DNA sequence: TGCGCCAGCAGCCAAGTTGGGAGATACGAGCAGTTCTTC.

This clonotype was picked up a small number of times. The chain combines TRBV12-3 or TRBV12-4 with TRBJ1-2; 7 positions agree with TRBD1. V dropped 1 base and J dropped 4; count of bases not matched to a gene: 6. The CDR3 has 15 amino acids. CDR3 sequence: CASSLEAGGSYGYTF. As DNA, the CDR3 is TGTGCCAGCAGTTTAGAGGCAGGGGGGAGCTATGGCTACACCTTC.

At least ten counts were recorded for this clonotype. The chain recombines TRBV30 with TRBJ1-5, with D hard to call. This CDR3 has 16 amino acids. CDR1 and CDR2 (germline): GTSNPN, SVGIG (reference sequence). With 1 base removed from V and 1 base from J, the gap between germline ends came to 14 bases. The CDR3 loop reads CAWSAGSPLSNQPQHF. The CDR3 DNA follows: TGTGCCTGGAGTGCGGGCAGCCCTCTGAGCAATCAGCCCCAGCATTTT.

This clonotype occurred once. The V and J genes are TRBV6-2 or TRBV6-3 and TRBJ2-3, with TRBD1 identical over 12 bases. This CDR3 has 19 amino acids. J was trimmed by 4 bases and V by 6 bases; bases with no gene match: 17. Germline V gene data show CDR1 as MNHEY and CDR2 as SVGEGT. The CDR3 spells CASRRRSTGTGGAADTQYF. The CDR3 nucleotides read TGTGCCAGCAGACGCAGATCAACCGGGACAGGGGGCGCGGCAGATACGCAGTATTTT.

The chain joins TRBV7-9 to TRBJ2-3, with D tentatively TRBD1 (5 bases). Germline CDR1 is SEHNR and CDR2 is FQNEAQ (reference sequence). The CDR3 is made up of 14 amino acids. V lost 5 bases and J lost 0, with 9 bases in between. The CDR3 sequence is CASSETVSTDTQYF. CDR3 in DNA: TGTGCCAGCAGCGAGACAGTTAGCACAGATACGCAGTATTTT.

This clonotype was counted a few times. The chain carries TRBV10-3 and TRBJ1-2; D unresolved. Trimming stripped 0 bases from V and 0 bases from J, with 11 bases between. Germline CDR1 is ENHRY and CDR2 is SYGVKD. The CDR3 extends over 16 amino acids. The CDR3 loop reads CAISESNYVSNYGYTF. Here the CDR3 DNA reads TGTGCCATCAGTGAGTCGAATTACGTATCTAACTATGGCTACACCTTC.

This clonotype came up many times. This chain uses TRBV20-1 with TRBJ1-4, with D uncertain. Germline V CDR1 and CDR2: DFQATT, SNEGSKA (reference sequence). The CDR3 loop spans 13 amino acids. V was shortened by 4 bases and J by 8 bases, with 14 bases between the two germline ends. CDR3 region: CSAMAPSQEKLFF. The CDR3 DNA reads as TGCAGTGCTATGGCCCCATCTCAGGAAAAACTGTTTTTT.

This rearrangement joins TRBV27 to TRBJ2-7; TRBD2 matches 14 bases. Germline CDR1 MNHEY, CDR2 SMNVEV (reference sequence). The CDR3 runs to 15 residues. The ends lost 7 bases at V and 2 bases at J; junction bases unmatched: 4. DNA for the CDR3: TGTGCCAGCACCCGACTAGCGGGAGGGCCCTACGAGCAGTACTTC. This sequence encodes CASTRLAGGPYEQYF.

The V and J genes are TRBV12-3 or TRBV12-4 and TRBJ1-3; D is unresolved. This CDR3 region has 15 residues. The V gene lost 3 bases and the J gene lost 0 bases, with 9 bases spanning the gap. CDR3 sequence: CASSFLAFSGNTIYF. The CDR3 DNA sequence: TGTGCCAGCAGTTTCCTAGCCTTCTCTGGAAACACCATATATTTT.